The rows below give T cell receptor beta chains drawn from one sample of a study of neurological immune-mediated disorders. Each CDR3 protein is one row after TCRdb ran MiXCR on the 5' RACE reads. The table records tens of thousands of distinct CDR3 sequences, more than 4.5% of them present only once. The sample comprised CD4+ T cells from blood. Source of these receptors: a man younger than 35 in good health. The CDR3 runs from the conserved cysteine through the conserved F or W. A D gene is named only where the DNA matches it firmly. Some rows mark clone size as missing; the rest say once, few, many or name a class of expanded clone.

NA | many | TRBJ1-1 | TRBV7-2 | TGTGCCAGCAGCTTAGTATACGAGAACACTGAAGCTTTCTTT | CASSLVYENTEAFF
NA | many | TRBJ1-6 | TRBV20-1 | TGCAGTGCTAGAGGAGGGATTCGGGACCCACGCAATTCACCCCTCCACTTT | CSARGGIRDPRNSPLHF
NA | many | TRBJ1-4 | TRBV20-1 | TGCAGTGCTAGGGCCGGGGACGGTGAAAAACTGTTTTTT | CSARAGDGEKLFF
NA | medium-sized | TRBJ1-1 | TRBV10-3 | TGTGCCATCAGTGAGTCGATTCTAATGGGGGACACTGAAGCTTTCTTT | CAISESILMGDTEAFF
NA | many | TRBJ2-3 | TRBV5-1 | TGCGCCAGCAGCTCGGGGGAGCCCACAGATACGCAGTATTTT | CASSSGEPTDTQYF
TRBD2 | many | TRBJ2-5 | TRBV20-1 | TGCAGTGCTTGGTCTCCGCGGGGGGCGGGAGAGACCCAGTACTTC | CSAWSPRGAGETQYF
NA | medium-sized | TRBJ2-7 | TRBV5-1 | TGCGCCAGCAGCTTGGGGTCCACAGGGCGCTACGAGCAGTACTTC | CASSLGSTGRYEQYF
NA | many | TRBJ2-2 | TRBV5-1 | TGCGCCAGCAGCGCAGGGGTTTCCGGGGAGCTGTTTTTT | CASSAGVSGELFF
NA | many | TRBJ1-2 | TRBV6-6 | TGTGCCAGCAGTCTAACGGGGAGGGTTATAGACTTC | CASSLTGRVIDF
NA | many | TRBJ2-7 | TRBV7-9 | TGTGCCAGCAGCCCATGGACACTCTCCTACGAGCAGTACTTC | CASSPWTLSYEQYF
NA | many | TRBJ2-1 | TRBV7-2 | TGTGCCAGCAGCCAAACGGCAGGGCAAGGCAATGAGCAGTTCTTC | CASSQTAGQGNEQFF
TRBD1 | many | TRBJ1-1 | TRBV3-1 | TGTGCCAGCAGCCAAGGGACAGGGGGGACTGAAGCTTTCTTT | CASSQGTGGTEAFF
NA | many | TRBJ1-5 | TRBV12-3/TRBV12-4 | TGTGCCAGCAGTCCCGACTGGACCCGATCCCAGCATTTT | CASSPDWTRSQHF
NA | NA | TRBJ2-5 | TRBV5-1 | TGCGCCAGCAGCTTGGGTTTCGGTCGAGAGACCCAGTACTTC | CASSLGFGRETQYF
NA | many | TRBJ2-5 | TRBV15 | TGTGCCACCAGCCTTGGACCCCGGCAAGAGACCCAGTACTTC | CATSLGPRQETQYF
NA | many | TRBJ1-5 | TRBV12-3/TRBV12-4 | TGTGCCAGCACCCGGGCAAACGGCAATCAGCCCCAGCATTTT | CASTRANGNQPQHF
NA | many | TRBJ1-1 | TRBV5-1 | TGCGCCAGCAGCTTGGGTCCTCAGGGGACTGAAGCTTTCTTT | CASSLGPQGTEAFF
NA | many | TRBJ2-5 | TRBV6-6 | TGTGCCAGCAGCGAACAGGGAGTTCGTCAAGAGACCCAGTACTTC | CASSEQGVRQETQYF
TRBD1 | many | TRBJ1-1 | TRBV4-2 | TGTGCCAGCAGCCCTAAGACAGGGGGCTGGGGCACTGAAGCTTTCTTT | CASSPKTGGWGTEAFF
NA | many | TRBJ2-7 | TRBV20-1 | TGCAGTGTATCTTCCCTATGGTCGGGGAAGGGACCCTACGAGCAGTACTTC | CSVSSLWSGKGPYEQYF
TRBD2 | many | TRBJ2-2 | TRBV11-2 | TGTGCCAGCAGCTTACGGCTAGCGGGGGGGCTTCGAACCGGGGAGCTGTTTTTT | CASSLRLAGGLRTGELFF
TRBD1 | many | TRBJ2-3 | TRBV12-3/TRBV12-4 | TGTGCCAGCAGACTAGGGGGCGCCTCAGATACGCAGTATTTT | CASRLGGASDTQYF
NA | many | TRBJ1-1 | TRBV11-1 | TGTGCCAGCAGCGCGGACAGGAACACTGAAGCTTTCTTT | CASSADRNTEAFF
NA | many | TRBJ2-3 | TRBV5-1 | TGCGCCAGCAGCTGGAGACTGGCGACAGATACGCAGTATTTT | CASSWRLATDTQYF
NA | many | TRBJ1-1 | TRBV20-1 | TGCAGTGCGAAAACGCCCGGGGACACTGAAGCTTTCTTT | CSAKTPGDTEAFF
NA | many | TRBJ2-7 | TRBV6-5 | TGTGCCAGCAGTTGGTCTCTCCGAGACTTTTTCTACGAGCAGTACTTC | CASSWSLRDFFYEQYF
NA | NA | TRBJ1-4 | TRBV5-1 | TGCGCCAGCAGCCTTGACAGCCTTAATGAAAAACTGTTTTTT | CASSLDSLNEKLFF
TRBD1 | many | TRBJ1-4 | TRBV12-3/TRBV12-4 | TGTGCCAGCAGTTTATACAGGGGAAGCGAAAAACTGTTTTTT | CASSLYRGSEKLFF
TRBD1 | many | TRBJ1-1 | TRBV5-1 | TGCGCCAGCAGCATGACAGGGGAGGTCACTGAAGCTTTCTTT | CASSMTGEVTEAFF
NA | many | TRBJ1-2 | TRBV18 | TGTGCCAGCTCACCACCCGATTGGGGTTCTGGCTACACCTTC | CASSPPDWGSGYTF
NA | many | TRBJ2-1 | TRBV27 | TGTGCCAGCAGTTCAACGGGGGCCGCGTACAATGAGCAGTTCTTC | CASSSTGAAYNEQFF
NA | many | TRBJ2-2 | TRBV2 | TGTGCCAGCAGGACAGGATCCGCGAACACCGGGGAGCTGTTTTTT | CASRTGSANTGELFF
TRBD2 | many | TRBJ2-3 | TRBV7-3 | TGTGCCAGCAGCGTCACTAGCGGGGCGGGAGATACGCAGTATTTT | CASSVTSGAGDTQYF
TRBD1 | many | TRBJ2-5 | TRBV7-7 | TGTGCTAGCAGCCTCGGGACAGGGGGTCAAGAGACCCAGTACTTC | CASSLGTGGQETQYF
TRBD1 | many | TRBJ2-3 | TRBV7-2 | TGTGCCAGCAGCTCCCTAGACAGGGGGAGGACAGATACGCAGTATTTT | CASSSLDRGRTDTQYF
NA | many | TRBJ2-1 | TRBV29-1 | TGCAGCGTCTACGCTGGGACCTCCAACAATGAGCAGTTCTTC | CSVYAGTSNNEQFF
TRBD1 | many | TRBJ2-2 | TRBV7-3 | TGTGCCAGCAGCTTGGGGACAGCCTTTCCCGGGGAGCTGTTTTTT | CASSLGTAFPGELFF
NA | many | TRBJ1-5 | TRBV21-1 | TGTGCCAGCAGCAATGGCCAGGGGGCCCATTATAGCAATCAGCCCCAGCATTTT | CASSNGQGAHYSNQPQHF
NA | many | TRBJ2-3 | TRBV6-2/TRBV6-3 | TGTGCCAGCAGTCTTCAGGGGTTGTCAGATACGCAGTATTTT | CASSLQGLSDTQYF
NA | many | TRBJ2-3 | TRBV24-1 | TGTGCCACCAGTGATTTTCGAGCGGCAGGTTCTAAGGGTACGCAGTATTTT | CATSDFRAAGSKGTQYF
NA | NA | TRBJ2-7 | TRBV19 | TGTGCCAGTACTCCCGGATTTCTGGGCTCCTACGAGCAGTACTTC | CASTPGFLGSYEQYF
NA | many | TRBJ1-6 | TRBV9 | TGTGCCAGCAGCGGGGTGAGTTCGGGAGGACCCCTCCACTTT | CASSGVSSGGPLHF
NA | many | TRBJ2-3 | TRBV7-2 | TGTGCCAGCAGCCCGGGCCTGAAAAGCACAGATACGCAGTATTTT | CASSPGLKSTDTQYF
TRBD1 | many | TRBJ2-7 | TRBV10-3 | TGTGCCATCAGGCCGGGACAGGGGTTTGGCGAGCAGTACTTC | CAIRPGQGFGEQYF
NA | many | TRBJ2-1 | TRBV7-2 | TGTGCCAGCAGCTTATTTTTCGTGAAACCGTTCTTC | CASSLFFVKPFF
NA | many | TRBJ2-5 | TRBV19 | TGTGCCAGTAGACGAGTAGATACAAGAGGGACCCAGTACTTC | CASRRVDTRGTQYF
TRBD1 | many | TRBJ1-2 | TRBV2 | TGTGCCAGCAGTGATGCGACAGGGAATTTGGTCTATGGCTACACCTTC | CASSDATGNLVYGYTF
NA | many | TRBJ2-7 | TRBV18 | TGTGCCAGCTCACTGGGGGCGATGACCTACGAGCAGTACTTC | CASSLGAMTYEQYF
NA | many | TRBJ2-6 | TRBV7-2 | TGTGCCAGCAGCTTAGAAACGGCTGGGGCCAACGTCCTGACTTTC | CASSLETAGANVLTF